The present T cell receptor (beta chain) was sequenced within a study of OX40 agonist ivuxolimab in advanced cancers. The overall study: Partial responses, seen in three patients, involved one hepatocellular carcinoma and two cutaneous melanomas.

TCRdb keeps only in-frame clones here, not all; method: immunoSEQ multiplex PCR. The sample lists under 80,000 clones; about 91% were seen once. V lost 5 bases to trimming and J lost 8 bases, with 21 bases between them. The CDR3 consists of 16 residues. Germline loops: CDR1 SEHNR, CDR2 FQNEAQ (reference sequence). The chain links TRBV7-9 to TRBJ1-4; D uncertain. The sample here was CD4+ or CD8+ T cells sorted from blood, taken in a trial of the OX40 agonist ivuxolimab. This receptor was identified in an adult with an advanced solid tumor such as melanoma, head and neck, liver or kidney cancer. This CDR3 is CASSRSLRAGGEKLFF. The CDR3 bases are TGTGCCAGCAGCCGATCCCTCCGGGCCGGAGGCGAAAAACTGTTTTTT.